These T cell receptor beta chains were read from a single sample in a study of shared clonotypes between healthy human individuals. Sequenced by immunoSEQ multiplex PCR; TCRdb stores in-frame clones only, minus some. Of around 2,000,000 clones listed, 85% to 95% are singletons. Sequencing was carried out using naive CD4+ T cells sorted from blood. Source of these receptors: a man between 18 and 35 years old in good health. The CDR3 runs from the conserved cysteine through the conserved F or W. The D gene is left open where the match is weak. Only part of the rows carry a size: once, few, many, or a class if the clone is expanded.

length: 15; V: TRBV5-6; D: TRBD1; J: TRBJ1-4; size: -; CDR3: CASSFSTGGGEKLFF; DNA: TGTGCCAGCAGCTTCTCGACAGGGGGTGGAGAAAAACTGTTTTTT
length: 14; V: TRBV5-6; D: -; J: TRBJ2-1; size: -; CDR3: CASSLGRQANEQFF; DNA: TGTGCCAGCAGCTTGGGACGGCAGGCCAATGAGCAGTTCTTC
length: 14; V: TRBV6-1; D: -; J: TRBJ2-7; size: -; CDR3: CASSPLQQGLQQYF; DNA: TGTGCCAGCAGTCCCCTCCAACAGGGATTGCAGCAGTACTTC
length: 14; V: TRBV5-4; D: -; J: TRBJ1-2; size: -; CDR3: CASSLYQEFYGYTF; DNA: TGTGCCAGCAGCTTGTATCAGGAATTCTATGGCTACACCTTC
length: 14; V: TRBV7-3; D: -; J: TRBJ2-2; size: once; CDR3: CASSPGHNTGELFF; DNA: TGTGCCAGCAGTCCGGGACACAACACCGGGGAGCTGTTTTTT
length: 16; V: TRBV30; D: TRBD1; J: TRBJ1-4; size: -; CDR3: CAWSRDRFGANEKLFF; DNA: TGTGCCTGGAGTCGGGACAGGTTTGGTGCTAATGAAAAACTGTTTTTT
length: 14; V: TRBV30; D: -; J: TRBJ2-7; size: few; CDR3: CAWSQGVRTYEQYF; DNA: TGTGCCTGGAGTCAGGGAGTCCGGACCTACGAGCAGTACTTC
length: 15; V: TRBV5-4; D: -; J: TRBJ1-3; size: -; CDR3: CASSLGGVSGNTIYF; DNA: TGTGCCAGCAGCTTGGGAGGCGTCTCTGGAAACACCATATATTTT
length: 14; V: TRBV19; D: -; J: TRBJ1-5; size: -; CDR3: CASSMGPAGQPQHF; DNA: TGTGCCAGTAGTATGGGACCCGCAGGTCAGCCCCAGCATTTT
length: 14; V: TRBV25-1; D: -; J: TRBJ2-1; size: -; CDR3: CASSERVSYNEQFF; DNA: TGTGCCAGCAGTGAGAGAGTTTCCTACAATGAGCAGTTCTTC
length: 13; V: TRBV7-9; D: -; J: TRBJ1-4; size: -; CDR3: CASSLDLNEKLFF; DNA: TGTGCCAGCAGCTTAGACCTGAATGAAAAACTGTTTTTT
length: 13; V: TRBV15; D: -; J: TRBJ2-5; size: many; CDR3: CATSPGEGVSQYF; DNA: TGTGCCACCAGTCCCGGGGAAGGTGTCTCCCAGTACTTC
length: 15; V: TRBV28; D: TRBD2; J: TRBJ2-2; size: -; CDR3: CASRGGGPVTGELFF; DNA: TGTGCCAGCAGAGGCGGGGGGCCTGTCACCGGGGAGCTGTTTTTT
length: 14; V: TRBV2; D: -; J: TRBJ2-7; size: -; CDR3: CASSPWVSSYEQYF; DNA: TGTGCCAGCAGCCCTTGGGTCAGTTCCTACGAGCAGTACTTC
length: 13; V: TRBV29-1; D: TRBD2; J: TRBJ2-5; size: -; CDR3: CSVGTSGTETQYF; DNA: TGCAGCGTTGGGACTAGCGGGACCGAGACCCAGTACTTC
length: 14; V: TRBV10-3; D: -; J: TRBJ1-3; size: -; CDR3: CAISPGAQGNTIYF; DNA: TGTGCCATCAGCCCCGGTGCTCAAGGAAACACCATATATTTT
length: 19; V: TRBV4-1; D: -; J: TRBJ2-3; size: -; CDR3: CASSPGPGRLPRDTDTQYF; DNA: TGCGCCAGCAGCCCTGGCCCGGGACGCCTGCCGCGGGACACAGATACGCAGTATTTT
length: 14; V: TRBV18; D: TRBD1; J: TRBJ1-6; size: -; CDR3: CASSPGQGSSPLHF; DNA: TGTGCCAGCTCACCGGGACAGGGCTCTTCACCCCTCCACTTT
length: 14; V: TRBV19; D: -; J: TRBJ2-3; size: -; CDR3: CASSIRQITDTQYF; DNA: TGTGCCAGTAGTATTAGGCAGATCACAGATACGCAGTATTTT
length: 15; V: TRBV5-1; D: TRBD1; J: TRBJ2-1; size: -; CDR3: CASSLDRGLYNEQFF; DNA: TGCGCCAGCAGCCTAGACAGGGGGCTTTACAATGAGCAGTTCTTC
length: 14; V: TRBV4-1; D: -; J: TRBJ1-5; size: -; CDR3: CASSSPTTNQPQHF; DNA: TGCGCCAGCAGCTCCCCAACGACGAATCAGCCCCAGCATTTT
length: 15; V: TRBV19; D: TRBD1; J: TRBJ2-3; size: few; CDR3: CASSPGGLSTDTQYF; DNA: TGTGCCAGTAGCCCAGGGGGCCTGAGCACAGATACGCAGTATTTT
length: 14; V: TRBV18; D: -; J: TRBJ2-5; size: -; CDR3: CASSPLAGEETQYF; DNA: TGTGCCAGCTCACCACTGGCAGGGGAAGAGACCCAGTACTTC
length: 14; V: TRBV2; D: -; J: TRBJ2-1; size: -; CDR3: CASSEEVAFNEQFF; DNA: TGTGCCAGCAGTGAAGAAGTAGCCTTCAATGAGCAGTTCTTC
length: 11; V: TRBV30; D: -; J: TRBJ1-1; size: -; CDR3: CAWRDNTEAFF; DNA: TGTGCCTGGAGAGACAACACTGAAGCTTTCTTT
length: 15; V: TRBV10-3; D: TRBD2; J: TRBJ2-1; size: -; CDR3: CAINPGLADYNEQFF; DNA: TGTGCCATCAACCCGGGACTAGCGGACTACAATGAGCAGTTCTTC
length: 15; V: TRBV5-1; D: TRBD1; J: TRBJ2-7; size: -; CDR3: CASSPDRGLSYEQYF; DNA: TGCGCCAGCAGCCCGGACAGGGGTCTCTCCTACGAGCAGTACTTC
length: 16; V: TRBV6-6; D: -; J: TRBJ1-4; size: -; CDR3: CASSYSKPTTNEKLFF; DNA: TGTGCCAGCAGTTACTCAAAACCCACAACTAATGAAAAACTGTTTTTT
length: 15; V: TRBV7-2; D: TRBD1; J: TRBJ1-3; size: -; CDR3: CASSPHGTGGYTIYF; DNA: TGTGCCAGCAGCCCGCACGGGACAGGGGGCTACACCATATATTTT
length: 10; V: TRBV6-1; D: -; J: TRBJ2-5; size: -; CDR3: CASSEGTQYF; DNA: TGTGCCAGCAGTGAGGGGACCCAGTACTTC
length: 13; V: TRBV7-9; D: TRBD1; J: TRBJ1-2; size: -; CDR3: CASSYRGPYGYTF; DNA: TGTGCCAGCAGCTACAGGGGCCCCTATGGCTACACCTTC
length: 15; V: TRBV6-1; D: -; J: TRBJ1-5; size: -; CDR3: CASSTHRDSNQPQHF; DNA: TGTGCCAGCAGTACACACCGGGACAGCAATCAGCCCCAGCATTTT
length: 14; V: TRBV10-1; D: TRBD2; J: TRBJ2-3; size: -; CDR3: CASSTSGRTDTQYF; DNA: TGCGCCAGCAGTACTAGCGGGAGGACAGATACGCAGTATTTT
length: 12; V: TRBV14; D: -; J: TRBJ2-1; size: -; CDR3: CASSLGDNEQFF; DNA: TGTGCCAGCAGTTTAGGGGACAATGAGCAGTTCTTC
length: 16; V: TRBV5-1; D: TRBD1; J: TRBJ2-7; size: -; CDR3: CASSPSLTGGSYEQYF; DNA: TGCGCCAGCAGCCCCTCTCTGACAGGGGGCTCTTACGAGCAGTACTTC
length: 15; V: TRBV6-5; D: -; J: TRBJ1-5; size: -; CDR3: CASSYSGQGNQPQHF; DNA: TGTGCCAGCAGTTACTCGGGCCAGGGCAATCAGCCCCAGCATTTT
length: 13; V: TRBV6-6; D: -; J: TRBJ1-6; size: -; CDR3: CASSSGTPSPLHF; DNA: TGTGCCAGCAGTTCCGGGACCCCTTCACCCCTCCACTTT
length: 13; V: TRBV15; D: -; J: TRBJ1-5; size: -; CDR3: CATSGGRYQPQHF; DNA: TGTGCCACGTCGGGGGGGAGATATCAGCCCCAGCATTTT
length: 16; V: TRBV30; D: TRBD2; J: TRBJ2-2; size: -; CDR3: CAAQKSGGADTGELFF; DNA: TGTGCCGCCCAAAAGAGCGGGGGGGCCGACACCGGGGAGCTGTTTTTT
length: 18; V: TRBV5-1; D: TRBD2; J: TRBJ2-3; size: -; CDR3: CASSLRLAGGSITDTQYF; DNA: TGCGCCAGCAGCCTGAGACTAGCGGGGGGATCGATCACAGATACGCAGTATTTT
length: 13; V: TRBV11-2; D: TRBD1; J: TRBJ1-1; size: -; CDR3: CASSPDRGREAFF; DNA: TGTGCCAGCAGCCCAGACAGGGGGCGGGAAGCTTTCTTT
length: 12; V: TRBV6-5; D: -; J: TRBJ1-1; size: -; CDR3: CASRRENTEAFF; DNA: TGTGCCAGCAGAAGAGAGAACACTGAAGCTTTCTTT
length: 14; V: TRBV5-4; D: TRBD2; J: TRBJ2-1; size: -; CDR3: CASSSRTSGNEQFF; DNA: TGTGCCAGCAGCTCGAGGACTAGCGGTAATGAGCAGTTCTTC
length: 14; V: TRBV7-9; D: -; J: TRBJ2-7; size: -; CDR3: CASSFPPGGPEQYF; DNA: TGTGCCAGCAGCTTTCCGCCGGGGGGCCCCGAGCAGTACTTC
length: 17; V: TRBV15; D: -; J: TRBJ1-6; size: -; CDR3: CATSRGSGGLRYSPLHF; DNA: TGTGCCACCAGCAGAGGGTCTGGCGGGTTAAGGTATTCACCCCTCCACTTT
length: 21; V: TRBV7-6; D: TRBD2; J: TRBJ2-7; size: -; CDR3: CASSLASRTSGAVRLSYEQYF; DNA: TGTGCCAGCAGCTTAGCCAGTAGGACTAGCGGGGCTGTCCGCCTCTCCTACGAGCAGTACTTC
length: 15; V: TRBV7-9; D: TRBD1; J: TRBJ1-6; size: -; CDR3: CASSLRGQGGSPLHF; DNA: TGTGCCAGCAGCCTGCGTGGTCAGGGGGGTTCACCCCTCCACTTT
length: 12; V: TRBV30; D: -; J: TRBJ1-5; size: -; CDR3: CAGGGPNQPQHF; DNA: TGTGCCGGGGGGGGTCCCAATCAGCCCCAGCATTTT
length: 16; V: TRBV30; D: -; J: TRBJ2-6; size: -; CDR3: CAWSAGRTSGANVLTF; DNA: TGTGCCTGGAGTGCGGGCAGAACCTCTGGGGCCAACGTCCTGACTTTC
length: 11; V: TRBV25-1; D: TRBD1; J: TRBJ1-1; size: -; CDR3: CASKGAVEAFF; DNA: TGTGCCAGCAAGGGGGCAGTTGAAGCTTTCTTT
length: 19; V: TRBV7-2; D: TRBD1; J: TRBJ1-6; size: -; CDR3: CASSFSGWQGDPYNSPLHF; DNA: TGTGCCAGCAGCTTCTCGGGGTGGCAGGGGGACCCCTATAATTCACCCCTCCACTTT
length: 13; V: TRBV5-1; D: -; J: TRBJ1-2; size: -; CDR3: CASSLEGGNGYTF; DNA: TGCGCCAGCAGCTTGGAAGGGGGTAATGGCTACACCTTC
length: 14; V: TRBV15; D: -; J: TRBJ1-1; size: once; CDR3: CATSRGGLNTEAFF; DNA: TGTGCCACCAGCAGAGGCGGGTTGAACACTGAAGCTTTCTTT
length: 19; V: TRBV21-1; D: -; J: TRBJ2-3; size: -; CDR3: CASSTVPKTNSGGIDTQYF; DNA: TGTGCCAGCAGCACCGTCCCGAAAACGAATAGCGGGGGAATAGATACGCAGTATTTT
length: 15; V: TRBV25-1; D: TRBD1; J: TRBJ1-1; size: -; CDR3: CASSVPGTGGSEAFF; DNA: TGTGCCAGCAGTGTTCCCGGGACAGGGGGATCTGAAGCTTTCTTT
length: 13; V: TRBV5-4; D: -; J: TRBJ2-3; size: -; CDR3: CASSPPLPDTQYF; DNA: TGTGCCAGCAGCCCTCCGTTACCAGATACGCAGTATTTT
length: 12; V: TRBV29-1; D: -; J: TRBJ1-1; size: -; CDR3: CSVETANTEAFF; DNA: TGCAGCGTTGAAACAGCGAACACTGAAGCTTTCTTT
length: 13; V: TRBV18; D: -; J: TRBJ1-1; size: -; CDR3: CASSQGRDTEAFF; DNA: TGTGCCAGCTCACAGGGACGAGACACTGAAGCTTTCTTT
length: 14; V: TRBV27; D: -; J: TRBJ1-3; size: -; CDR3: CASSFSGAGNTIYF; DNA: TGTGCCAGCAGTTTCTCAGGGGCTGGAAACACCATATATTTT
length: 14; V: TRBV10-2; D: TRBD2; J: TRBJ2-3; size: -; CDR3: CASSGLAVGDTQYF; DNA: TGCGCCAGCAGTGGACTAGCGGTTGGAGATACGCAGTATTTT